Included here is one T cell receptor (beta chain) sequence, with context. This specimen comes from a study of blood T cell repertoires in COVID-19. Study summary: Italy, Spain and the United States were the sources of the convalescent and acute COVID-19 samples. From T cells, B-cell-depleted T cells, or PBMCs came the material, which was cDNA or gDNA.

This CDR3 has 15 residues. The V gene's germline CDR1 is PRHDT and CDR2 FYEKMQ (reference sequence). Trimming stripped 5 bases from V and 1 base from J, with 15 bases between. Authors' processing steps: By means of reference gene primer amplification, nucleated cell counts were estimated. Some clones are missing from TCRdb's copy, which holds only in-frame ones; the method was immunoSEQ multiplex PCR. The V and J calls and the clone size are those of that table, but D and trimming were determined from the DNA. This sample yields some 250,000 clones, of which about 88% are seen a single time; 7.1% belongs to the top ten.

This chain links TRBV13 with TRBJ2-7, with D possibly matching TRBD2 (6 bases). The clonotype comes from a woman in her 70s with active or convalescent COVID-19. Sample: peripheral blood. The CDR3 protein is CASSATGTRSYEQYF. CDR3 bases: TGTGCCAGCAGCGCTACCGGGACTCGATCCTACGAGCAGTACTTC.